The source of this T cell receptor beta chain is a study of somatic mutations in cytotoxic T cells in rheumatoid arthritis. Study results and limitations: No significant CD8+ T-cell clonality difference was found between rheumatoid arthritis patients and age-matched controls.

This table comes from immunoSEQ multiplex PCR, and its TCRdb copy is limited to in-frame clones, with some not included. The sample lists some 10,000 clones, about 70% occurring once. Notes on this clone: Its antigen remains unidentified.

The sample taken for sequencing was CD8+ T cells sorted from blood. The TCR originated in a man aged 55 to 70 in good health.

The CDR3 loop reads CASSLIPGTYEQYF. The CDR3 coding sequence is TGTGCCAGCAGCTTAATCCCCGGGACCTACGAGCAGTACTTC. The rearrangement joins TRBV11-2 to TRBJ2-7; a weak D match, TRBD2 (5 bases). V lost 2 bases and J lost 2, with 10 bases in between. Germline CDR1 SGHAT, CDR2 FQNNGV. This CDR3 is 14 amino acids long.